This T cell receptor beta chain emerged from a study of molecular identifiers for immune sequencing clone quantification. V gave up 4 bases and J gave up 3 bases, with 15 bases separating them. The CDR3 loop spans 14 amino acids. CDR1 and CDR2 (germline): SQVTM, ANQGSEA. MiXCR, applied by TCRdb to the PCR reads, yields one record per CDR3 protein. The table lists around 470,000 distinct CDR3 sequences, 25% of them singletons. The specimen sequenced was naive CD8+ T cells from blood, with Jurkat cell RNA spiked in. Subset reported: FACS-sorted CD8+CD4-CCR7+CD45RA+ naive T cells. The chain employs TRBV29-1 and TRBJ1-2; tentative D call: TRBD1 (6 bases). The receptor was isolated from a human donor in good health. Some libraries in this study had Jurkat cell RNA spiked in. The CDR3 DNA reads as TGCAGCGTTGGAGGGGGGACCCTAGACTATGGCTACACCTTC. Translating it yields CSVGGGTLDYGYTF.